This TCR beta chain originates from a study of response to subunit inactivated influenza vaccine. Each CDR3 protein gets one entry after TCRdb re-called the RT-PCR reads with MiXCR. This table has just over 300,000 distinct CDR3 sequences, 20% to 25% appearing once. The CDR3 is 14 residues long. The V end lost 4 bases, the J end lost 5 bases, and 17 bases lay between the germline ends. Germline lookup yields CDR1 SQVTM and CDR2 ANQGSEA. This clonotype was counted between two and nine times. This specimen was PBMCs from blood, taken about 20 months after vaccination. The clonotype comes from a man aged 50 to 69 who received an inactivated influenza vaccine. V and J are TRBV29-1 and TRBJ2-5, with D maybe TRBD1 (5 bases). This CDR3 reads CSVASAGYSETQYF. The CDR3 nucleotides are TGCAGCGTTGCTTCGGCAGGGTATAGCGAGACCCAGTACTTC.